The source of this T cell receptor beta chain is a study of blood T cell repertoires in COVID-19. Whole-study context: Sources were T cells, B-cell-depleted T cells, or PBMCs; the material itself was cDNA or gDNA.

Per the original data handling: Amplification with reference gene primers provided the estimates of nucleated cell counts. Profiled with immunoSEQ multiplex PCR; TCRdb holds only in-frame clones, not every one. The V and J calls and the clone size are those of that table, but D and trimming were determined from the DNA. The table has about 49,000 clones, around four fifths seen once. Germline V lookup: CDR1 MNHEY, CDR2 SMNVEV (reference sequence). Trimming at V came to 3 bases and at J to 0 bases, leaving 24 bases not matched to a gene. The CDR3 spans 23 residues. Source material: peripheral blood. This sequence originates from a woman aged 55-69 years with acute or convalescent COVID-19. The chain has TRBV27 and TRBJ2-1; TRBD2 matches 9 bases. The CDR3 coding sequence is TGTGCCAGCAGTTTTCGTATTCCTCATATGGGACTAGCTAATTCCAGCTCCTACAATGAGCAGTTCTTC. Translation gives CASSFRIPHMGLANSSSYNEQFF.